This TCR beta chain was sequenced during a study of OX40 agonist ivuxolimab in advanced cancers. The study's findings and limits: More expanded clones were seen, on average, in CD8+ T cells than in CD4+.

A word on this clone: Its antigen is unknown.

The CDR3 totals 17 residues. Germline assignment: CDR1 GTSNPN and CDR2 SVGIG (reference sequence). Trimming cost V 0 bases and J 1 base; bases outside gene matches: 10. Produced via immunoSEQ multiplex PCR; TCRdb's table is partial and in-frame only. The sample contains fewer than 65,000 clones, approximately 90% of which appear only once. Source: CD4+ or CD8+ T cells sorted from blood, taken in a trial of the OX40 agonist ivuxolimab. The chain couples TRBV30 to TRBJ2-7, with 9 bases that match TRBD2. This clonotype was sampled from an adult with an advanced solid tumor such as melanoma, head and neck, liver or kidney cancer. Written as DNA, the CDR3 is TGTGCCTGGAGTGTACGGGCTAGCGGGATTATTTCCTACGAGCAGTACTTC. Protein: CAWSVRASGIISYEQYF.